This T cell receptor beta chain appears in the sequencing data of a study of cytomegalovirus exposure and HLA in healthy donors. V shed 5 bases and J 4 bases; nucleotides not matched to a gene: 8. Germline CDR1 is KGHSH and CDR2 is LQKENI. This CDR3 spans 16 amino acids. PCR primers comprised 60 Vbeta and 13 Jbeta primers. Per the study methods: Among the unique TCR beta chains that a later analysis counted, roughly 80 million in all, roughly 11 million were shared. TCRdb's table, derived via immunoSEQ multiplex PCR, lists solely in-frame clones and lacks some. D and trimming were read from the DNA, whereas the V and J calls and clone size are those reported in that table. In the table there are 95,000 or so clones, roughly 71% of which are singletons. Overall study results and limits: Follow-up analysis later connected one missense variant in DCLRE1C with trimming of TCR beta V- and J-genes. Likely technical artifact: a cluster of highly shared sequence variants. Most TCR beta V segments were productive about 90% or about 30% of the time in an earlier analysis.

This clone has only a few counts. What it recognizes is unknown. The V call is TRBV18, the J call TRBJ2-5, with TRBD1 matching 12 bases. The specimen sequenced was PBMCs. The origin of this receptor is a woman aged 40 to 55 in good health and CMV-seronegative. The CDR3 DNA reads as TGTGCCAGCTCAGCCCCGGGACAGGGGGCTGTAGAGACCCAGTACTTC. Amino acids: CASSAPGQGAVETQYF.